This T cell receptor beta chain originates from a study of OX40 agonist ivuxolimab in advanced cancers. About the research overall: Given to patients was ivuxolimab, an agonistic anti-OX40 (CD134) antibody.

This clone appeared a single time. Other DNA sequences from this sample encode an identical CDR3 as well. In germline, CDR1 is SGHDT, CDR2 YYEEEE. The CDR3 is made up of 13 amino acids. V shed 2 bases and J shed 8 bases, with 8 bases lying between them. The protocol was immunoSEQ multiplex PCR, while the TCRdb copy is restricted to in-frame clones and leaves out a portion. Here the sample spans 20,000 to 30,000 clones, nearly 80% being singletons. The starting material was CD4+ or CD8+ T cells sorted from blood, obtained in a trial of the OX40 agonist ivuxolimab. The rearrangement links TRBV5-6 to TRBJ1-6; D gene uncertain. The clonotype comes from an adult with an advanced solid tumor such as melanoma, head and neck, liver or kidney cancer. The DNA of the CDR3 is TGTGCCAGCAGCTTAGGGTCTCATTCACCCCTCCACTTT. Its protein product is CASSLGSHSPLHF.